Following are 3 T cell receptor beta chains from one sample sequenced in a study of spatial heterogeneity in lung cancer. TCRdb redid the calling of the 5' RACE reads with MiXCR, one entry per CDR3 protein. The sample shows around 100,000 distinct CDR3 sequences, roughly 4.5% of them seen only once. Time point indicated: sample taken at primary tumor resection. Points from the study as a whole: Counts of expanded alpha and beta TCRs within tumors tracked the tumor nonsynonymous mutation count.

These receptors are not linked to any known antigen. This sample comprised lung tumor tissue, obtained at surgery. The origin of the receptors is a male donor with early-stage non-small cell lung cancer.

This clonotype turned up a few times. J is TRBJ1-4 and V is TRBV7-8, with D hard to call. V was cut by 5 bases and J by 7 bases, with 23 bases left in between. The CDR3 runs to 17 residues. CDR1 and CDR2 from the germline V gene are SGHVS and FQNEAQ. The CDR3 bases are TGTGCCAGCAGCGAAACAGAGTCGGGATTGAGTAGTGAAAAACTGTTTTTT. It yields the protein CASSETESGLSSEKLFF.

This clonotype came up many times. The V call is TRBV11-2, the J call TRBJ2-5, with D perhaps matching TRBD2 (6 bases). V lost 6 bases to trimming and J lost 9 bases, with 17 bases between them. In germline, CDR1 is SGHAT, CDR2 FQNNGV. The CDR3 sequence is 13 residues long. CDR3 coding DNA: TGTGCCAGCAGATCCGGGACTCGTACGCCCCAGTACTTC. It specifies CASRSGTRTPQYF.

This clonotype has at least ten counts. The V gene is TRBV7-9, the J gene TRBJ1-6; no reliable D call. CDR3 length: 12 residues. Trimming removed 2 bases at V and 8 bases at J, with 4 bases between. Germline assignment: CDR1 SEHNR and CDR2 FQNEAQ (reference sequence). The CDR3 sequence is CASSLQDSPLHF. DNA for the CDR3: TGTGCCAGCAGCTTACAGGATTCACCCCTCCACTTT.